This T cell receptor (beta chain) was captured in a study of blood T cells in healthy people across ages. Study conclusions and caveats: More naive CD4+ cells and higher diversity marked long-lived donors relative to aged donors. Unsorted PBMCs ruled out conclusive naive versus antigen-experienced comparison.

Trimming shortened V by 6 bases and J by 6 bases, and 17 bases separated the two germline ends. The CDR3 contains 13 residues. The germline V gene has CDR1 SQVTM and CDR2 ANQGSEA. A second PCR, run for about 7 to 11 cycles, used a sample-barcoded 5' primer plus a J-beta primer mix. A 12-random-nucleotide template-switch adaptor tagged each cDNA molecule. Using its own MiXCR run on the 5' RACE reads, TCRdb lists one record per CDR3 protein. The sample carries around 1.5 million distinct CDR3 sequences, roughly 59% recorded once. Of note for this clonotype: Its specificity is unknown.

In terms of origin and age, donors were healthy Caucasian individuals from Russia aged roughly 6 to 100. Material: blood. This TCR derives from a man aged 18 to 29 in good health. The chain is built from TRBV29-1 and TRBJ1-1; D is unresolved. The CDR3 loop is CSVETVYIAEAFF. CDR3 DNA sequence: TGCAGCGTGGAAACGGTGTATATCGCTGAAGCTTTCTTT.